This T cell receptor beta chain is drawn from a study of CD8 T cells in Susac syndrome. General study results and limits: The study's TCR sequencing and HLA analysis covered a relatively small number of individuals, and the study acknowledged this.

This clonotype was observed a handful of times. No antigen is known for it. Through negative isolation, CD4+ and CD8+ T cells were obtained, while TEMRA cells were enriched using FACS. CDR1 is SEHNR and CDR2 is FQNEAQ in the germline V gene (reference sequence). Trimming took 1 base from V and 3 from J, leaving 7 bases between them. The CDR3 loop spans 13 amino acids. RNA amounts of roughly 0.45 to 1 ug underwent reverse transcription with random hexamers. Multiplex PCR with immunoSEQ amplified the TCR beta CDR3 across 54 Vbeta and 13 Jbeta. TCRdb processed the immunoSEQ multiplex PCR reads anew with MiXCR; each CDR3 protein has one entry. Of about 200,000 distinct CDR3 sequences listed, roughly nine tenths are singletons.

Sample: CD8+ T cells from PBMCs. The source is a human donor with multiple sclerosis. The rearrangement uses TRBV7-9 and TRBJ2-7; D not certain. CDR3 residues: CASSLGDGYEQYF. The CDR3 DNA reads TGTGCCAGCAGCTTAGGAGATGGCTACGAGCAGTACTTC.